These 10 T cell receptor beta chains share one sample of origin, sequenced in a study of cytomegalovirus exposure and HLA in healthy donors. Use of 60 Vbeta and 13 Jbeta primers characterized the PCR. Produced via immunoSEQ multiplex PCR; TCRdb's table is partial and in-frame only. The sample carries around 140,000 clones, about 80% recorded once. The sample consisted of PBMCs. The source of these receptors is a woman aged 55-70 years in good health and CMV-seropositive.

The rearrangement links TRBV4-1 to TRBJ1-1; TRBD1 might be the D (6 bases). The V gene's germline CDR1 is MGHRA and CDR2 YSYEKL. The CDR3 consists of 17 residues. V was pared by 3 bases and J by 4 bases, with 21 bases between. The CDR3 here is CASSHTTGQKFRTEAFF. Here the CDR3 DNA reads TGCGCCAGCAGCCACACCACAGGGCAGAAGTTCCGCACTGAAGCTTTCTTT.

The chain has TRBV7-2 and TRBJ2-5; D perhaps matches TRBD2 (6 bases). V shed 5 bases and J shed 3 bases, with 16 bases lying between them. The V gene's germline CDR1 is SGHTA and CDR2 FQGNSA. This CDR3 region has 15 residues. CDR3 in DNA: TGTGCCAGCAGCCCGTTTGAGCGGGCGGAAGAGACCCAGTACTTC. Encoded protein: CASSPFERAEETQYF. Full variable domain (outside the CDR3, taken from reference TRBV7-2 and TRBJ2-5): GAGVSQSPSNKVTEKGKDVELRCDPISGHTALYWYRQSLGQGLEFLIYFQGNSAPDKSGLPSDRFSAERTGGSVSTLTIQRTQQEDSAVYLCASSPFERAEETQYFGPGTRLLVL.

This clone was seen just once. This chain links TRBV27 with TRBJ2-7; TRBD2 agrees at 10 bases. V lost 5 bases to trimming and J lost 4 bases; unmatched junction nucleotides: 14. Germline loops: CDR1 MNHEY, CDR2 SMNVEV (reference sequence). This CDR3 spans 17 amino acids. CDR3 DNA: TGTGCCAGCAGTCGAACTAGAGCGGGAGGGCCGTTATACGAGCAGTACTTC. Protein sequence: CASSRTRAGGPLYEQYF.

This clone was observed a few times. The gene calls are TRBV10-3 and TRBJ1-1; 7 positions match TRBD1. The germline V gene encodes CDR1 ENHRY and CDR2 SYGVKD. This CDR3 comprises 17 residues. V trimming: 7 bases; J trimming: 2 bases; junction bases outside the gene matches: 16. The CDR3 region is CAIKLLARQGENTEAFF. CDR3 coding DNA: TGTGCCATCAAGTTGTTAGCCCGGCAGGGGGAAAACACTGAAGCTTTCTTT.

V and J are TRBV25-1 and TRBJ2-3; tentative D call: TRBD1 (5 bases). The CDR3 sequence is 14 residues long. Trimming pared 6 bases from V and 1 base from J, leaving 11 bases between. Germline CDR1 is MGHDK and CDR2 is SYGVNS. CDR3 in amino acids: CASRDPTGTDTQYF. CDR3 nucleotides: TGTGCCAGCAGGGACCCGACAGGCACAGATACGCAGTATTTT.

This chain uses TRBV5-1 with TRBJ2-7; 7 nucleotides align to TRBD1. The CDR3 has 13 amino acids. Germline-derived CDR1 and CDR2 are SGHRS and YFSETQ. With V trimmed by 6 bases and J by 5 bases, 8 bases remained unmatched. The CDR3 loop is CASMRQGSNEQYF. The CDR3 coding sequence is TGCGCCAGCATGAGACAGGGATCCAACGAGCAGTACTTC.

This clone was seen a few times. CDR3 protein: CAWTLVAGGVNTEAFF. CDR3 DNA sequence: TGTGCCTGGACCCTCGTAGCGGGGGGGGTGAACACTGAAGCTTTCTTT. The chain combines TRBV30 with TRBJ1-1, with D perhaps TRBD1 (5 bases). Germline-derived CDR1 and CDR2 are GTSNPN and SVGIG (reference sequence). The germline V and J ends were trimmed by 4 bases and 0 bases, with 18 bases remaining between them. The CDR3 runs 16 residues.

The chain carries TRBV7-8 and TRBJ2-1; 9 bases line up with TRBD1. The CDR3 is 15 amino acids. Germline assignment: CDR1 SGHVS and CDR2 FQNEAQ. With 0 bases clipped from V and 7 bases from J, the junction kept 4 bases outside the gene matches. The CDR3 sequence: CASSLAGQGSNEQFF. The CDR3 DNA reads TGTGCCAGCAGCTTAGCGGGACAGGGCTCTAATGAGCAGTTCTTC.

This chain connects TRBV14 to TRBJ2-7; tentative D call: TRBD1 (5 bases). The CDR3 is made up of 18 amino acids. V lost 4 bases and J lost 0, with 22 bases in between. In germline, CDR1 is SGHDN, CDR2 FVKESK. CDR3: CASSPTWGGSLSSYEQYF. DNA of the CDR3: TGTGCCAGCAGCCCCACGTGGGGCGGTAGCTTGAGCTCCTACGAGCAGTACTTC.

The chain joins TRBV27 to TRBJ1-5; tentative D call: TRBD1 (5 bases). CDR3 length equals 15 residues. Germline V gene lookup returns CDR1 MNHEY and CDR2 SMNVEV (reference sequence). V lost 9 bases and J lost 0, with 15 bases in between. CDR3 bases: TGTGCCAGTGCACAGGACACCTATAGCAATCAGCCCCAGCATTTT. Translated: CASAQDTYSNQPQHF.